This passage covers 27 T cell receptor beta chains from one sample sequenced in a study of cytomegalovirus exposure and HLA in healthy donors. Both 60 Vbeta primers and 13 Jbeta primers went into the PCR. The table came from immunoSEQ multiplex PCR; TCRdb's copy has only in-frame clones and leaves some out. The sample lists 150,000 to 200,000 clones; around 80% were seen once. Sequencing input: PBMCs. The receptors here all came from a woman between 50 and 59 years old in good health and CMV-seronegative.

This chain links TRBV7-8 with TRBJ1-2; D is unresolved. V lost 1 base and J 6 bases, leaving 9 bases between the germline ends. Germline V gives CDR1 SGHVS, CDR2 FQNEAQ. The CDR3 spans 13 residues. The CDR3 here is CASSLGGQNGYTF. CDR3 DNA sequence: TGTGCCAGCAGCTTAGGAGGGCAAAATGGCTACACCTTC.

The chain has TRBV19 and TRBJ2-4; 8 bases are a match to TRBD1. The V segment lost 4 bases and the J segment 8 bases; nucleotides outside the gene matches: 10. The CDR3 has 15 amino acids. CDR1 and CDR2 from the germline V gene are LNHDA and SQIVND (reference sequence). CDR3 sequence (DNA): TGTGCCAGTAGTACAATGGACAGGGTAGTGGACATTCAGTACTTC. Residues: CASSTMDRVVDIQYF.

The chain employs TRBV7-8 and TRBJ1-2; possibly TRBD1 for D (6 bases). This CDR3 region has 17 residues. The V end lost 5 bases, the J end lost 4 bases, and 23 bases lay between the germline ends. CDR1 and CDR2 (germline): SGHVS, FQNEAQ. CDR3 DNA sequence: TGTGCCAGCAGCCCGCGGACAGCACTTTCTAGGACCTATGGCTACACCTTC. Protein: CASSPRTALSRTYGYTF. Full variable domain (remainder filled in from reference TRBV7-8 and TRBJ1-2): GAGVSQSPRYKVAKRGQDVALRCDPISGHVSLFWYQQALGQGPEFLTYFQNEAQLDKSGLPSDRFFAERPEGSVSTLKIQRTQQEDSAVYLCASSPRTALSRTYGYTFGSGTRLTVV.

V usage is TRBV30 and J usage is TRBJ1-6, with 7 bases identical to TRBD1. This CDR3 is 16 amino acids long. The germline CDR1 and CDR2 sequences are GTSNPN and SVGIG (reference sequence). V lost 1 base and J lost 3; bases outside the gene matches: 6. CDR3 region: CAWSGRGGHYNSPLHF. CDR3 coding DNA: TGTGCCTGGAGTGGGAGAGGGGGCCACTATAATTCACCCCTCCACTTT.

This chain joins TRBV15 and TRBJ2-2; 9 nucleotides align to TRBD1. CDR1 and CDR2 (germline): LNHNV, YYDKDF (reference sequence). This CDR3 spans 17 amino acids. V was clipped by 3 bases and J by 7 bases; unmatched bases: 12. CDR3 loop: CATSRDPTGGLGGELFF. CDR3 in DNA: TGTGCCACCAGCAGGGACCCTACAGGGGGCTTAGGCGGGGAGCTGTTTTTT. The whole variable domain, filled in from reference TRBV15 and TRBJ2-2, reads DAMVIQNPRYQVTQFGKPVTLSCSQTLNHNVMYWYQQKSSQAPKLLFHYYDKDFNNEADTPDNFQSRRPNTSFCFLDIRSPGLGDTAMYLCATSRDPTGGLGGELFFGEGSRLTVL.

The rearrangement joins TRBV11-2 to TRBJ2-1, with D perhaps matching TRBD2 (6 bases). V dropped 6 bases and J dropped 4 bases, with 16 bases sitting between them. The CDR3 is made up of 15 amino acids. Germline-derived CDR1 and CDR2 are SGHAT and FQNNGV. The CDR3 nucleotides are TGTGCCAGCAGTCCCCGCGGAGGGCGATACAATGAGCAGTTCTTC. Translating it yields CASSPRGGRYNEQFF.

The rearrangement links TRBV5-1 to TRBJ2-5; D possibly corresponds to TRBD2 (6 bases). The CDR3 has 15 residues. Trimming removed 4 bases from V and 0 bases from J, with 13 bases in between. Germline CDR1 and CDR2: SGHRS and YFSETQ. The CDR3 loop reads CASSHLSGYQETQYF. CDR3 nucleotides: TGCGCCAGCAGCCACCTTAGCGGTTACCAAGAGACCCAGTACTTC.

The J gene is TRBJ1-2, the V gene TRBV2, with D unclear. Germline CDR1 and CDR2: SNHLY and FYNNEI. V was pared by 4 bases and J by 0 bases, with 6 bases between. This CDR3 region has 13 residues. The CDR3 here is CASSASSNYGYTF. Written as DNA, the CDR3 is TGTGCCAGCAGTGCGTCCTCTAACTATGGCTACACCTTC.

Points on this clone: The junction shows a germline mismatch at one end, possibly a read error. The V gene is TRBV7-7, the J gene TRBJ2-7; TRBD2 is a possible D gene (6 bases). The germline CDR1 and CDR2 sequences are SSHAT and FNYEAQ (reference sequence). The CDR3 is made up of 15 amino acids. CDR3 in amino acids: CASSLAEGAPYEQYF. CDR3 DNA sequence: TGTGCTAGCAGCTTAGCGGAAGGGGCCCCCTACGAGCAGTACTTC. The entire variable domain, with the rest obtained from reference TRBV7-7 and TRBJ2-7, is as follows: GAGVSQSPRYKVTKRGQDVTLRCDPISSHATLYWYQQALGQGPEFLTYFNYEAQPDKSGLPSDRFSAERPEGSISTLTIQRTEQRDSAMYRCASSLAEGAPYEQYFGPGTRLTVT.

The rearrangement uses TRBV5-6 and TRBJ2-5, with D possibly matching TRBD2 (5 bases). From germline, CDR1 is SGHDT and CDR2 YYEEEE. CDR3 length equals 15 residues. V was clipped by 1 base and J by 4 bases, with 14 bases between them. The CDR3: CASSLNPGRGETQYF. The DNA of the CDR3 is TGTGCCAGCAGCTTGAATCCCGGACGGGGAGAGACCCAGTACTTC.

This clone was found a few times. The chain has TRBV6-5 and TRBJ2-1; maybe TRBD2 (6 bases). The CDR3 runs 13 residues. Trimming stripped 5 bases from V and 8 bases from J, with 13 bases between. Germline V lookup: CDR1 MNHEY, CDR2 SVGAGI. The CDR3 DNA reads TGTGCCAGCAGTGATCGGAGGGACCATGAGCAGTTCTTC. Translation: CASSDRRDHEQFF.

This chain uses TRBV7-5 with TRBJ2-7; the table's D call, TRBD1, was not checked against the DNA. TRBV7-5 is shown as a pseudogene. This CDR3 spans 13 amino acids. CDR3 sequence: CARTGTGYYEQYF. Here the CDR3 DNA reads TGTGCCAGAACCGGGACAGGGTACTACGAGCAGTACTTC.

The chain is built from TRBV6-5 and TRBJ2-5; D uncertain. Trimming took 6 bases from V and 5 from J, leaving 7 bases between them. CDR3 length equals 11 residues. Germline-derived CDR1 and CDR2 are MNHEY and SVGAGI. The CDR3 sequence: CASRIGETQYF. As DNA, the CDR3 is TGTGCCAGCAGGATCGGGGAGACCCAGTACTTC.

The CDR3: CASSPTGGYSEAFF. The DNA of the CDR3 is TGTGCCAGCTCACCCACAGGGGGGTACAGTGAAGCTTTCTTT. This chain connects TRBV18 to TRBJ1-1, with 8 bases identical to TRBD1. CDR3 length equals 14 residues. Germline CDR1 reads KGHSH; CDR2 reads LQKENI. Germline trimming cut 3 bases from V and 7 bases from J; bases unmatched to any gene: 7.

Points on this clone: Compared with germline, one end of the junction differs, possibly owing to a read error. The genes are TRBV19 and TRBJ2-6; TRBD1 might be the D (5 bases). This CDR3 has 17 residues. CDR1 is LNHDA, CDR2 SQIVND, per germline (reference sequence). The DNA for the CDR3 is TGTGCCAGTAGTGCCCTAGGGGCGAGCTCTGGGGCCAACGGCCTGACTTTC. Amino acid sequence: CASSALGASSGANGLTF.

The chain couples TRBV28 to TRBJ2-1; TRBD2 aligns across 8 bases. This CDR3 is 15 amino acids long. The V gene's germline CDR1 is MDHEN and CDR2 SYDVKM. V gave up 2 bases and J gave up 0 bases; unmatched junction bases: 0. The DNA for the CDR3 is TGTGCCAGCAGTTTAGCGGGGGGCTCCTACAATGAGCAGTTCTTC. It translates to CASSLAGGSYNEQFF.

Details on this clone: Additional DNA sequences in this sample encode the identical CDR3. The chain employs TRBV18 and TRBJ1-5; D remains ambiguous. Trimming shortened V by 0 bases and J by 3 bases, and 9 bases separated the two germline ends. This CDR3 region has 15 residues. Germline V gene data show CDR1 as KGHSH and CDR2 as LQKENI. The CDR3 loop reads CASSPPGGNNQPQHF. Written as DNA, the CDR3 is TGTGCCAGCTCACCACCGGGAGGAAACAATCAGCCCCAGCATTTT.

This clone was counted a single time. This chain joins TRBV28 and TRBJ1-2, with unresolved D. V lost 5 bases, J lost 10 bases, and 17 bases lay in between. The V gene's germline CDR1 is MDHEN and CDR2 SYDVKM. This CDR3 has 13 residues. Written as DNA, the CDR3 is TGTGCCAGCAGTCTCTCAGCGGGATACGACTACACCTTC. Its protein product is CASSLSAGYDYTF.

This clone was counted only a few times. The chain employs TRBV23-1 and TRBJ1-5; D unclear. TRBV23-1 is noted as an ORF with a role that remains uncertain. The CDR3 length is 15 residues. V was pared by 7 bases and J by 0 bases, with 13 bases between. In DNA form, the CDR3 reads TGCGCCAGCACTAGAAAAGGCTATAGCAATCAGCCCCAGCATTTT. It specifies CASTRKGYSNQPQHF.

J is TRBJ2-1 and V is TRBV4-1; no clear D. In germline, CDR1 is MGHRA, CDR2 YSYEKL. The V and J ends lost 0 bases and 4 bases respectively, with 19 bases between them. There are 18 residues in the CDR3. The DNA of the CDR3 is TGCGCCAGCAGCCAAGACCCGATACACCTCGTAACATACAATGAGCAGTTCTTC. It translates to CASSQDPIHLVTYNEQFF.

This clone has just one count. This sequence joins TRBV5-6 and TRBJ1-5, with no clear D. Germline loops: CDR1 SGHDT, CDR2 YYEEEE. The CDR3 spans 12 residues. The V gene lost 2 bases and the J gene lost 7 bases, with 7 bases spanning the gap. Written as DNA, the CDR3 is TGTGCCAGCAGCTTCCTAGGACAGCCCCAGCATTTT. Residues: CASSFLGQPQHF.

V is TRBV7-2 and J is TRBJ2-2, with 8 bases that match TRBD2. With V trimmed by 5 bases and J by 2 bases, 10 bases remained unmatched. Germline assignment: CDR1 SGHTA and CDR2 FQGNSA. The length of the CDR3 is 17 residues. The CDR3 loop reads CASSTHPGLVNTGELFF. Here the CDR3 DNA reads TGTGCCAGCAGCACCCACCCGGGACTAGTCAACACCGGGGAGCTGTTTTTT. Combining the CDR3 with reference TRBV7-2 and TRBJ2-2 gives the whole variable domain GAGVSQSPSNKVTEKGKDVELRCDPISGHTALYWYRQSLGQGLEFLIYFQGNSAPDKSGLPSDRFSAERTGGSVSTLTIQRTQQEDSAVYLCASSTHPGLVNTGELFFGEGSRLTVL.

This clone was counted only a few times. V and J are TRBV7-8 and TRBJ2-1, with 7 bases fitting TRBD2. The CDR3 consists of 16 residues. Germline V gene lookup returns CDR1 SGHVS and CDR2 FQNEAQ. V lost 5 bases and J lost 7; bases outside the gene matches: 14. The CDR3 protein is CASSPWGGMTNNEQFF. CDR3 nucleotide sequence: TGTGCCAGCAGCCCCTGGGGGGGGATGACTAATAATGAGCAGTTCTTC. Drawing the rest from reference TRBV7-8 and TRBJ2-1, the complete variable domain is GAGVSQSPRYKVAKRGQDVALRCDPISGHVSLFWYQQALGQGPEFLTYFQNEAQLDKSGLPSDRFFAERPEGSVSTLKIQRTQQEDSAVYLCASSPWGGMTNNEQFFGPGTRLTVL.

J is TRBJ2-2 and V is TRBV9; D is uncertain. The CDR3 covers 15 residues. Trimming shortened V by 0 bases and J by 4 bases, and 10 bases separated the two germline ends. CDR1 is SGDLS and CDR2 is YYNGEE in the germline V gene. The CDR3 nucleotides are TGTGCCAGCAGCGTAGGGCTAGTCTCCACCGGGGAGCTGTTTTTT. Translation gives CASSVGLVSTGELFF.

The CDR3 loop reads CASSTDRGMNTEAFF. The CDR3 DNA reads TGTGCCAGTAGTACCGACAGGGGTATGAACACTGAAGCTTTCTTT. This chain uses TRBV19 with TRBJ1-1; 8 bases map to TRBD1. CDR1 is LNHDA and CDR2 is SQIVND in the germline V gene (reference sequence). This CDR3 region has 15 residues. The V segment lost 4 bases and the J segment 0 bases; nucleotides outside the gene matches: 4.

The rearrangement uses TRBV10-2 and TRBJ2-1; possibly TRBD1 for D (5 bases). Looked up from germline, CDR1 is WSHSY and CDR2 is SAAADI. Trimming took 3 bases from V and 4 from J, leaving 16 bases between them. This CDR3 spans 16 amino acids. CDR3: CASSERGINSYNEQFF. CDR3 coding DNA: TGCGCCAGCAGTGAAAGGGGAATTAACTCTTACAATGAGCAGTTCTTC.

This rearrangement joins TRBV5-1 to TRBJ2-5; tentatively, D is TRBD1 (7 bases). The J call may be wrong; the DNA end is better matched by TRBJ2-7. Germline CDR1 is SGHRS and CDR2 is YFSETQ. The CDR3 extends over 18 amino acids. In nucleotides, the CDR3 is TGCGCCAGCGGCAAATCAGGAAATTGGCAGGGGGGTCTCTACGAGCAGTACTTC. Its protein is CASGKSGNWQGGLYEQYF.